This T cell receptor (beta chain) was obtained from a study of Tregs in tolerant kidney transplant recipients (dated by TCRdb to about 2019). Study-wide context: Before combined kidney and bone marrow transplantation, this study identified donor-specific regulatory T cells using TCRbeta sequencing and then followed those same cells after transplant.

After removal of 2 bases from V and 3 bases from J, the junction retains 3 bases not matched to a gene. According to the germline V gene, CDR1 reads MGHRA and CDR2 reads YSYEKL. The CDR3 runs 15 residues from the cysteine to the phenylalanine. This entry keeps only the CDR3 DNA: 45 bases, framed from base 1. With regard to this clone: Its binding antigen is unknown. Within one base of it there is no much larger clone, and no base qualities were kept.

Sample time point, as interpreted from the label and publication: 6 months after combined kidney and bone marrow transplant. Related donors were used in the transplants with nonmyeloablative bone marrow transplantation, and mixed chimerism was transient in the human trials. Unstimulated Tregs (CD4+CD25+CD127-), CD4+ non-Tregs (CD4+CD25-), CD4 and CD8 cells were FACS-sorted from thawed PBMCs. Several combined kidney and bone marrow transplant recipients from the ITN036ST trial were included as patients, and samples were available only from these trial subjects. Healthy control blood was separated into PBMCs by Ficoll density gradient and cryopreserved, and patient PBMCs were collected both before and after transplant. Genomic DNA was extracted from sorted cells with the QIAGEN DNeasy Blood and Tissue Kit for TCRbeta CDR3 sequencing. High-throughput TCRbeta CDR3 sequencing, including PCR amplification with bias correction and internal controls, was performed commercially through immunoSEQ. In the authors' own workflow: Unique productive TCRbeta sequences were defined by CDR3 nucleotide sequence where primers matched, and otherwise by CDR3 amino acid sequence together with Vbeta and Jbeta genes. As a correction for sorting error, sequences shared between sorted populations at a frequency ratio of 2:1 or less were discarded, and the remaining shared sequences were assigned to the higher population. Donor-reactive sequences were defined as at least 5-fold expanded in CFSE-low cells versus unstimulated cells, with frequency of at least 0.01% in CFSE-low cells. Jensen-Shannon divergence, calculated on the top 100 TCRbeta sequences ranked by frequency, was used to quantify repertoire divergence. For samples with multiple sequencing runs, sorting error was corrected in each run separately before the runs were combined. What TCRdb holds here is the immuneACCESS table cut down to in-frame rearrangements. Part of the clones is not present; checked against another copy, under half of the missing clones reflect an unresolved V gene, and the others are unexplained. Clone size and V and J calls were adopted from that table, with D and trimming inferred from the DNA. Counted in this sample were 20,000 to 25,000 clones; roughly 80% of them appeared once. Under 30% of the sample is taken by the ten largest.

Study-wide findings and limitations: For some patients the PCR primers changed over time, which made it impossible to compare the samples from those patients at the nucleotide level. The study was limited by small patient numbers, and the findings need validation in larger populations and under other immunosuppression protocols. Biological reproducibility was not examined directly, but technical replication error appeared to be minimal. Expanding Tregs with activated donor B cells appeared to identify the most biologically relevant and donor-specific TCRbeta repertoire. In tolerant patients, donor-specific Tregs expanded more than Tregs overall, which suggests antigen-driven rather than nonspecific expansion.

The chain uses TRBV4-1 and TRBJ2-1, with 8 bases in between that match TRBD2. Here the sequenced sample was CD8+ T cells from blood (PBMCs), taken 6 months after the transplant. The receptor was isolated from a human patient who received a combined kidney and bone marrow transplant. In transplant recipients, some T cells may be of donor rather than host origin. In nucleotides, the sequence is TGCGCCAGCAGCCAAACCGGGACTAGCTACAATGAGCAGTTCTTC. Translated, it reads CASSQTGTSYNEQFF.